The entry below gives a single TCR beta chain sequence along with its context. As yet, its antigen is unknown. The repertoire was sequenced with immunoSEQ multiplex PCR; TCRdb's copy has only in-frame clones and lacks some. Of fewer than 900,000 clones listed, 70% to 90% are singletons. The CDR3 loop spans 14 amino acids. With 6 bases clipped from V and 0 bases from J, the junction kept 3 bases outside the gene matches. CDR1 ENHRY and CDR2 SYGVKD come from the germline V gene. This sample was taken from a study of Ad26.COV2.S vaccination and SARS-CoV-2 variants. About the study: The COV1001 Ad26.COV2.S trial arm included the donor. Intramuscular Ad26.COV2.S doses were given once or twice, 56 days apart. Study-wide results and limits: TCR breadth and depth analyses may have underestimated total T cell responses.

Treatment noted: around 19 received Ad26.COV2.S at low or high dose, single or two shots; about 5 received placebo; per-sample allocation not given. Collection of the samples took place on day 63 after the first injection of vaccine or placebo. The receptor comes from a person aged 18-60 years who received the Ad26.COV2.S COVID-19 vaccine or a placebo. The chain is built from TRBV10-3 and TRBJ2-3; 7 bases are shared with TRBD2. The sample was peripheral blood, taken in a trial of Ad26.COV2.S vaccine versus placebo. CDR3: CAIRKAGSTDTQYF. CDR3 sequence (DNA): TGTGCCATCAGGAAAGCGGGGAGCACAGATACGCAGTATTTT.